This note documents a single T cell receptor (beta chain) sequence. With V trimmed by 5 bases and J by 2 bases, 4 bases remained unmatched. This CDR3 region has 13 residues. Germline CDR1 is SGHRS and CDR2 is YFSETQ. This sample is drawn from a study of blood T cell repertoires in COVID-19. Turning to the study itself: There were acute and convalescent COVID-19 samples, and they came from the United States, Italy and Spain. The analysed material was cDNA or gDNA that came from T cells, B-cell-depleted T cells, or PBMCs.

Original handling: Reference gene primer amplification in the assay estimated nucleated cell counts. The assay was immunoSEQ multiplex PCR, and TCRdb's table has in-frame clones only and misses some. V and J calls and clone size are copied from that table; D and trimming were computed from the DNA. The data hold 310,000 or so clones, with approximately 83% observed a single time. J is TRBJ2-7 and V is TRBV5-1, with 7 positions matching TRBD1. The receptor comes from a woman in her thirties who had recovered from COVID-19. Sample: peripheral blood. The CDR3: CASSYGTAYEQYF. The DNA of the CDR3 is TGCGCCAGCAGTTACGGGACAGCCTACGAGCAGTACTTC. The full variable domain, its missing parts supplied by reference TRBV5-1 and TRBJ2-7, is KAGVTQTPRYLIKTRGQQVTLSCSPISGHRSVSWYQQTPGQGLQFLFEYFSETQRNKGNFPGRFSGRQFSNSRSEMNVSTLELGDSALYLCASSYGTAYEQYFGPGTRLTVT.